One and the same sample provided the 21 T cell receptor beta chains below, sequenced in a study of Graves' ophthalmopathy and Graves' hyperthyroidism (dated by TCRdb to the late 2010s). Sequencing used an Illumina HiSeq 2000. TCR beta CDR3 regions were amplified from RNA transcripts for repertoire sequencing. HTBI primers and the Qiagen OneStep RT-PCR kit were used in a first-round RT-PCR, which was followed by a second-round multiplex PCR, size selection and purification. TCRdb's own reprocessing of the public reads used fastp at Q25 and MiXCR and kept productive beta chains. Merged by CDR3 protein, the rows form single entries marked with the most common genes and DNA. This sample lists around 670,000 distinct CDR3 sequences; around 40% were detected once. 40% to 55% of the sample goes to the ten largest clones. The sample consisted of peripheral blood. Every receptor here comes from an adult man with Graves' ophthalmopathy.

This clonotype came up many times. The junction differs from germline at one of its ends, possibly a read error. The CDR3 loop is CASSLGETIQETQYF. CDR3 coding DNA: TGTGCTAGCAGCTTAGGGGAGACGATCCAAGAGACCCAGTACTTC. The gene calls are TRBV7-7 and TRBJ2-5; tentatively, D is TRBD1 or TRBD2 (5 bases each). The CDR3 is made up of 15 amino acids. Germline loops: CDR1 SSHAT, CDR2 FNYEAQ (reference sequence). Full variable domain (missing parts from reference TRBV7-7 and TRBJ2-5): GAGVSQSPRYKVTKRGQDVTLRCDPISSHATLYWYQQALGQGPEFLTYFNYEAQPDKSGLPSDRFSAERPEGSISTLTIQRTEQRDSAMYRCASSLGETIQETQYFGPGTRLLVL.

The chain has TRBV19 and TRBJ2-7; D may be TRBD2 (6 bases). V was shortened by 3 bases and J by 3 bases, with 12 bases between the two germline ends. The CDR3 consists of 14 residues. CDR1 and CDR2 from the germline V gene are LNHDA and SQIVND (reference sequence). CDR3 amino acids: CASSMPPGGYEQYF. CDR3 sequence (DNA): TGTGCCAGTAGTATGCCCCCCGGGGGCTACGAGCAGTACTTC.

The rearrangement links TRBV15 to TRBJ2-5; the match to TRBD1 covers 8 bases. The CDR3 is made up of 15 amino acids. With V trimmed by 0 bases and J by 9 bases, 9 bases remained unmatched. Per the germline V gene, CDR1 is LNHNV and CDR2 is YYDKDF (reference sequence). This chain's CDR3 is CATSREGQGFQPQYF. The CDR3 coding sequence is TGTGCCACCAGCAGAGAAGGACAGGGCTTTCAGCCCCAGTACTTC.

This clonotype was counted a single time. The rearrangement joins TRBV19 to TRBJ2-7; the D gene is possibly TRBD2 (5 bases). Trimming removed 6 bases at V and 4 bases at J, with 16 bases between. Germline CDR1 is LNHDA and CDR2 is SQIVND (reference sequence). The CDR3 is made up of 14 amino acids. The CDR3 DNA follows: TGTGCCAGTAGCCCATATGGAGGAGAGTACGAGCAGTACTTC. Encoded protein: CASSPYGGEYEQYF. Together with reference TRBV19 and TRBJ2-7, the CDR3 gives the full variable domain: DGGITQSPKYLFRKEGQNVTLSCEQNLNHDAMYWYRQDPGQGLRLIYYSQIVNDFQKGDIAEGYSVSREKKESFPLTVTSAQKNPTAFYLCASSPYGGEYEQYFGPGTRLTVT.

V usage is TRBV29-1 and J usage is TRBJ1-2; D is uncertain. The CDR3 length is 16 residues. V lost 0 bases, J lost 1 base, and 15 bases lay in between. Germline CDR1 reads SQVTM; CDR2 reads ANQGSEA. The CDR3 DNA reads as TGCAGCGTTGAAGATTATTTAGGCATCCGTAACTATGGCTACACCTTC. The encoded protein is CSVEDYLGIRNYGYTF. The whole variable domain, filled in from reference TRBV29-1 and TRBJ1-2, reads SAVISQKPSRDICQRGTSLTIQCQVDSQVTMMFWYRQQPGQSLTLIATANQGSEATYESGFVIDKFPISRPNLTFSTLTVSNMSPEDSSIYLCSVEDYLGIRNYGYTFGSGTRLTVV.

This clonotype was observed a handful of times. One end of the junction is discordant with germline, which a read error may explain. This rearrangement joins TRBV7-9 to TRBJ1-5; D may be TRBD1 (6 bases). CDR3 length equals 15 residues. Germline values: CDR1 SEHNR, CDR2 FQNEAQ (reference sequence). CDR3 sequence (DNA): TGCGCCAGCAGCCCGGGGGGGCAGGGGTACCAGCCCCAGCATTTT. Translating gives CASSPGGQGYQPQHF.

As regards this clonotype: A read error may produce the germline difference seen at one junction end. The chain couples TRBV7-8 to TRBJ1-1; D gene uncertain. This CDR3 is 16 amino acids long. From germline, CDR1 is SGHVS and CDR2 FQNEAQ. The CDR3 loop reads CASSQVLGSGMGEAFF. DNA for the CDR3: TGCGCCAGCAGCCAAGTCTTAGGGTCTGGAATGGGTGAAGCTTTCTTT.

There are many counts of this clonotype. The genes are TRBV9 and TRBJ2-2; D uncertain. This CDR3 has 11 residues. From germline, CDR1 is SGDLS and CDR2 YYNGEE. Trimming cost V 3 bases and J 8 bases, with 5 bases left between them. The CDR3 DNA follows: TGTGCCAGCAGCGCGTTGGGGGAGCTGTTTTTT. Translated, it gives CASSALGELFF.

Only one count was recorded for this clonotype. The DNA of the CDR3 is TGTGCCAGCAGCCCCAGATATAGCACTGAAGCTTTCTTT. This gives the protein CASSPRYSTEAFF. The rearrangement uses TRBV7-3 and TRBJ1-1; the D is unclear. With 5 bases removed from V and 4 bases from J, the gap between germline ends came to 11 bases. The CDR3 is 13 residues long. CDR1 is SGHTA and CDR2 is FQGTGA in the germline V gene.

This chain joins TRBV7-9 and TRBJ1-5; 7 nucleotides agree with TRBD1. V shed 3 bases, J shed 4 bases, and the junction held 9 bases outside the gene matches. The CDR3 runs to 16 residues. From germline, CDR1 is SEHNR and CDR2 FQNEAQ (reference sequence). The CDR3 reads CASSFMGGGENQPQHF. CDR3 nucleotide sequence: TGTGCCAGCAGCTTTATGGGAGGGGGCGAGAATCAGCCCCAGCATTTT. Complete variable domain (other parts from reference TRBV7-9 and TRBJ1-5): DTGVSQNPRHKITKRGQNVTFRCDPISEHNRLYWYRQTLGQGPEFLTYFQNEAQLEKSRLLSDRFSAERPKGSFSTLEIQRTEQGDSAMYLCASSFMGGGENQPQHFGDGTRLSIL.

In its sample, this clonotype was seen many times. CDR3 sequence: CATSRSRGGNSNQPQHF. The CDR3 DNA reads TGTGCCACCAGCAGGTCTCGTGGAGGGAATAGCAATCAGCCCCAGCATTTT. J is TRBJ1-5 and V is TRBV15; D is uncertain. The germline CDR1 and CDR2 sequences are LNHNV and YYDKDF (reference sequence). V was shortened by 3 bases and J by 0 bases, with 15 bases between the two germline ends. The CDR3 spans 17 residues.

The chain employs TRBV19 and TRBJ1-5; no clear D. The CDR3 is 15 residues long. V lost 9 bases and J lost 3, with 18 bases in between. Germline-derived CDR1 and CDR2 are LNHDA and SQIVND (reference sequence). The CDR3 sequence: CASSRGGLYNQPQHF. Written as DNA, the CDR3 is TGTGCCAGCAGCCGAGGTGGCTTATACAATCAGCCCCAGCATTTT.

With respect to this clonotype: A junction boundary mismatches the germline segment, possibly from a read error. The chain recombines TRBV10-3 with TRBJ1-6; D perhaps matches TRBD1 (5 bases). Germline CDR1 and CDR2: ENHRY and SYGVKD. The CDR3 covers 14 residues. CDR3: CASSGAGSFSPLHF. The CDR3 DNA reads TGTGCCAGCAGTGGGGCAGGAAGTTTTTCACCCCTCCACTTT.

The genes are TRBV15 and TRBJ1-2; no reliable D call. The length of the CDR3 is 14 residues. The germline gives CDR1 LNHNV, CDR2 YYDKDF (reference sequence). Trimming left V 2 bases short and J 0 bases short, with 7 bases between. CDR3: CATSRQEANYGYTF. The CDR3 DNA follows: TGTGCCACCAGCAGACAGGAAGCTAACTATGGCTACACCTTC.

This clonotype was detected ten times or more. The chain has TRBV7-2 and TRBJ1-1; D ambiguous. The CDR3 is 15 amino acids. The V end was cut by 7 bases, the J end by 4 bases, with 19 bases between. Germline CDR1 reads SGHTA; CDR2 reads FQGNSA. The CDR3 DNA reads TGTGCCAGCAACCTCGGACGGACCGTTGGCACTGAAGCTTTCTTT. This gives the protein CASNLGRTVGTEAFF.

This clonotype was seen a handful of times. CDR3 in amino acids: CASSRGLAGSVVYEQYF. In DNA form, the CDR3 reads TGCGCCAGCAGTAGAGGACTAGCGGGGAGTGTGGTGTACGAGCAGTACTTC. The chain has TRBV5-1 and TRBJ2-7; 12 bases line up with TRBD2. The junction had 13 bases not matched to a gene; V was cut back by 5 bases and J by 4 bases. The CDR3 spans 17 residues. The germline V gene has CDR1 SGHRS and CDR2 YFSETQ.

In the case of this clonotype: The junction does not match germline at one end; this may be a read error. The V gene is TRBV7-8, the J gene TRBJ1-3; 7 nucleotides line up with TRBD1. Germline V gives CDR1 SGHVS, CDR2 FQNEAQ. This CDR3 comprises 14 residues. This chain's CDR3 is CASSLGRGGYTIYF. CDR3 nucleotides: TGTGCCAGCAGTTTAGGCAGGGGGGGATACACCATATATTTT.

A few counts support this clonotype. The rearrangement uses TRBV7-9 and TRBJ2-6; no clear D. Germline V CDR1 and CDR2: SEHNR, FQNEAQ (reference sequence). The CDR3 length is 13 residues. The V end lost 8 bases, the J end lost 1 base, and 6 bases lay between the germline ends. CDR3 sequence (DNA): TGTGCCAGCTGCTATTCTGGGGCCAACGTCCTGACTTTC. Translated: CASCYSGANVLTF.

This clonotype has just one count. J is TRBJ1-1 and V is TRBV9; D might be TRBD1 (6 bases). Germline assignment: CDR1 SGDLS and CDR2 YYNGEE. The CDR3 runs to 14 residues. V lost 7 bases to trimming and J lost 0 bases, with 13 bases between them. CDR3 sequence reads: CASGEGGLNTEAFF. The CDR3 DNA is TGTGCCAGCGGGGAAGGGGGTTTGAACACTGAAGCTTTCTTT. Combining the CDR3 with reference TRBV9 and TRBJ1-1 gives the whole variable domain DSGVTQTPKHLITATGQRVTLRCSPRSGDLSVYWYQQSLDQGLQFLIQYYNGEERAKGNILERFSAQQFPDLHSELNLSSLELGDSALYFCASGEGGLNTEAFFGQGTRLTVV.

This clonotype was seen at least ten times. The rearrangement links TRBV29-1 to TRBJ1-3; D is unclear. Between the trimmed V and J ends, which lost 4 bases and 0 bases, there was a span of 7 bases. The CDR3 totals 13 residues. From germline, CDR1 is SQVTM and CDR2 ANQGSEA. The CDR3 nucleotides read TGCAGCGTTGCTGATAACTCTGGAAACACCATATATTTT. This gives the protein CSVADNSGNTIYF. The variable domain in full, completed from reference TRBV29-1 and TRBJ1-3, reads SAVISQKPSRDICQRGTSLTIQCQVDSQVTMMFWYRQQPGQSLTLIATANQGSEATYESGFVIDKFPISRPNLTFSTLTVSNMSPEDSSIYLCSVADNSGNTIYFGEGSWLTVV.

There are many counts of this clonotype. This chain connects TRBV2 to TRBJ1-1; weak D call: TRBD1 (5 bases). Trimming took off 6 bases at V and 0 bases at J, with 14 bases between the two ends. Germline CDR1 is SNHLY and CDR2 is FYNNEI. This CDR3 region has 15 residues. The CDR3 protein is CASRGPGPMNTEAFF. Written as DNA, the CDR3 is TGTGCCAGCAGGGGACCGGGACCGATGAACACTGAAGCTTTCTTT.